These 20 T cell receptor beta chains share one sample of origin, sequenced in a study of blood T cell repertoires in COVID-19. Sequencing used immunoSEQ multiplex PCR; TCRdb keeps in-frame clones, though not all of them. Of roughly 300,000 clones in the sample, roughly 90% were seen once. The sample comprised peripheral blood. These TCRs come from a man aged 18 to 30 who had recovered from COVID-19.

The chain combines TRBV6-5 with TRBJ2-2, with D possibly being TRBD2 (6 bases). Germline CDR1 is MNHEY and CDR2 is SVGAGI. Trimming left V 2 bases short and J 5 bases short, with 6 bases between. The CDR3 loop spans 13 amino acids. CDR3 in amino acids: CASSYGGTGELFF. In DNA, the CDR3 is TGTGCCAGCAGTTACGGGGGGACCGGGGAGCTGTTTTTT.

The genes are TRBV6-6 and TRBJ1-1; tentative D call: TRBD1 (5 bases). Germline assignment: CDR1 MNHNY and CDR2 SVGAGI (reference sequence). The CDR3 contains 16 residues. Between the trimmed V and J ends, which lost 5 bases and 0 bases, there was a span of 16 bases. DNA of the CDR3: TGTGCCAGCAGTCGAGTATCACAGGTGATGAACACTGAAGCTTTCTTT. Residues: CASSRVSQVMNTEAFF.

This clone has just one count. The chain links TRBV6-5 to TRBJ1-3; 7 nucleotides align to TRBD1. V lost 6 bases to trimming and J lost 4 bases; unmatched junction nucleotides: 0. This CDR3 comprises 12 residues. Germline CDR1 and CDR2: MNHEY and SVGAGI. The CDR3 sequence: CASRGQGNTIYF. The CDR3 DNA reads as TGTGCCAGCAGGGGACAGGGAAACACCATATATTTT.

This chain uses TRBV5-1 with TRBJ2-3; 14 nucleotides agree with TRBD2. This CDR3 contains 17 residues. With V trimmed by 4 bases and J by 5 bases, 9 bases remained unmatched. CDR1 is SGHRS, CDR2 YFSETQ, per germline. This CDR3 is CASSGGLAGVLGDTQYF. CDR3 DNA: TGCGCCAGCAGCGGGGGACTAGCGGGAGTGTTGGGAGATACGCAGTATTTT. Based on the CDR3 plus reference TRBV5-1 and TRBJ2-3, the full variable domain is KAGVTQTPRYLIKTRGQQVTLSCSPISGHRSVSWYQQTPGQGLQFLFEYFSETQRNKGNFPGRFSGRQFSNSRSEMNVSTLELGDSALYLCASSGGLAGVLGDTQYFGPGTRLTVL.

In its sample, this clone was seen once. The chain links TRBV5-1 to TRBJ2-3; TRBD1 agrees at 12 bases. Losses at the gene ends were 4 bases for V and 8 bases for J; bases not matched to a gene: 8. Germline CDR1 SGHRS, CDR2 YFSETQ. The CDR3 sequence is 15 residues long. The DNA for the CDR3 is TGCGCCAGCAGCCCCCCGGGACAGGGGGCGAGTACGCAGTATTTT. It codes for CASSPPGQGASTQYF. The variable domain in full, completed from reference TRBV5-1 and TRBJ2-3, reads KAGVTQTPRYLIKTRGQQVTLSCSPISGHRSVSWYQQTPGQGLQFLFEYFSETQRNKGNFPGRFSGRQFSNSRSEMNVSTLELGDSALYLCASSPPGQGASTQYFGPGTRLTVL.

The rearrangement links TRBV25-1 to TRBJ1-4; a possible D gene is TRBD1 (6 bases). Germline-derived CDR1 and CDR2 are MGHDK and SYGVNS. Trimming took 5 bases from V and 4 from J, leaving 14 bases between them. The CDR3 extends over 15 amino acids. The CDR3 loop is CASSPPTGINEKLFF. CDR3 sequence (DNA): TGTGCCAGCAGTCCCCCGACAGGCATTAATGAAAAACTGTTTTTT.

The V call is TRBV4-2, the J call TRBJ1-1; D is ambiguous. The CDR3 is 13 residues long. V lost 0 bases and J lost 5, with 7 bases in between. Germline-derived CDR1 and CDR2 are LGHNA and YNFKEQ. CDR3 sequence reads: CASSQERGTEAFF. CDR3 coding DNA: TGTGCCAGCAGCCAAGAACGAGGGACTGAAGCTTTCTTT.

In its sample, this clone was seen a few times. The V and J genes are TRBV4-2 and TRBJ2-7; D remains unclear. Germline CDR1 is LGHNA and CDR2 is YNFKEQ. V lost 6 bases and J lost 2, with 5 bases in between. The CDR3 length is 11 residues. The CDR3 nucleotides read TGTGCCAGCAGTATAGCCTACGAGCAGTACTTC. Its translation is CASSIAYEQYF.

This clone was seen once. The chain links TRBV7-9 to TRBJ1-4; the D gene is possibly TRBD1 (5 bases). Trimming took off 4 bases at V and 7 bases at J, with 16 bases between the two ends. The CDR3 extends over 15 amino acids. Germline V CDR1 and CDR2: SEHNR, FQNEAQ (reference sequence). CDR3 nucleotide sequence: TGTGCCAGCAGCTCCCAGGGAAAAGATCGTGAAAAACTGTTTTTT. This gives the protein CASSSQGKDREKLFF.

CDR3 in DNA: TGCGCCAGCAGCCAAGATTGGGGGACAGGATTCGCCGGGGAGCTGTTTTTT. This translates into CASSQDWGTGFAGELFF. This chain connects TRBV4-3 to TRBJ2-2; 8 bases map to TRBD1. Per the germline V gene, CDR1 is LGHNA and CDR2 is YSLEER. This CDR3 spans 17 amino acids. V dropped 0 bases and J dropped 6; count of bases not matched to a gene: 9.

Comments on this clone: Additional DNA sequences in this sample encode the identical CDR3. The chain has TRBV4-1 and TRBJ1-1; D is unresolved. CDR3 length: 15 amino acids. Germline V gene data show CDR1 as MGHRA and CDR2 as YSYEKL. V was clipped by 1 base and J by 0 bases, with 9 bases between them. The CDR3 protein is CASSQGEGLNTEAFF. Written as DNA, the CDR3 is TGCGCCAGCAGCCAAGGTGAGGGATTGAACACTGAAGCTTTCTTT.

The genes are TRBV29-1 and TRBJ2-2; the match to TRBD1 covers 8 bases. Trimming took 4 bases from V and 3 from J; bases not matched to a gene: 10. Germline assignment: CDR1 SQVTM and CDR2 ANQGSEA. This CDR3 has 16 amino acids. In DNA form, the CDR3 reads TGCAGCGTTGGTCGGACAGGGACCTACGACACCGGGGAGCTGTTTTTT. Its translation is CSVGRTGTYDTGELFF.

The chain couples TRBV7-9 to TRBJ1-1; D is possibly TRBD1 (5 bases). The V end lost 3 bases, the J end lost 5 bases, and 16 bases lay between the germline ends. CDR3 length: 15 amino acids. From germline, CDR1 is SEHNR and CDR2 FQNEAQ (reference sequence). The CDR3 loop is CASSLRGGWGTEAFF. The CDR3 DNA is TGTGCCAGCAGCTTGAGGGGAGGATGGGGGACTGAAGCTTTCTTT.

CDR3 in amino acids: CASSYSGSGTEAFF. The CDR3 coding sequence is TGTGCCAGCAGTTACTCCGGGAGTGGGACTGAAGCTTTCTTT. The rearrangement links TRBV6-2 or TRBV6-3 to TRBJ1-1; D call uncertain. This CDR3 spans 14 amino acids. CDR1 MNHEY and CDR2 SVGEGT come from the germline V gene. With 0 bases removed from V and 5 bases from J, the gap between germline ends came to 10 bases.

The CDR3, as DNA: TGTGCCAGCAGTTCATCAGGGGGTGAGGGCTACACCTTC. It translates to CASSSSGGEGYTF. V and J are TRBV12-3 or TRBV12-4 and TRBJ1-2; 7 nucleotides line up with TRBD1. Trimming at V came to 4 bases and at J to 8 bases, leaving 7 bases not matched to a gene. The CDR3 totals 13 residues.

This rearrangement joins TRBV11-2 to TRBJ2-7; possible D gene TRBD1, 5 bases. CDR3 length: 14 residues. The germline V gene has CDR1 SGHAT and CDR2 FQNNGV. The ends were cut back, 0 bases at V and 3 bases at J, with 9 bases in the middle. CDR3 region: CASSLERGNYEQYF. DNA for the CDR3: TGTGCCAGCAGCTTAGAAAGGGGTAACTACGAGCAGTACTTC.

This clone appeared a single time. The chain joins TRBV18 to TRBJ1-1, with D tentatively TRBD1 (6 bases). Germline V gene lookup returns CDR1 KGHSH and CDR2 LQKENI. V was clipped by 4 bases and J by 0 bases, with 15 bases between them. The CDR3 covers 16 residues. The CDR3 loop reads CASSLARAGVNTEAFF. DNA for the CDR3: TGTGCCAGCTCACTAGCCCGGGCAGGGGTGAACACTGAAGCTTTCTTT.

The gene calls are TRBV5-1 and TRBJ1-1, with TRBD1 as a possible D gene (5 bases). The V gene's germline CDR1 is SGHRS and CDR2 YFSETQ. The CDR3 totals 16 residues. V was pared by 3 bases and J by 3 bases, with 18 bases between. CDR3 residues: CASSWDSDLGYTEAFF. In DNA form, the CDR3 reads TGCGCCAGCAGCTGGGACTCGGACCTGGGGTACACTGAAGCTTTCTTT. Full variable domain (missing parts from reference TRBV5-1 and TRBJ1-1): KAGVTQTPRYLIKTRGQQVTLSCSPISGHRSVSWYQQTPGQGLQFLFEYFSETQRNKGNFPGRFSGRQFSNSRSEMNVSTLELGDSALYLCASSWDSDLGYTEAFFGQGTRLTVV.

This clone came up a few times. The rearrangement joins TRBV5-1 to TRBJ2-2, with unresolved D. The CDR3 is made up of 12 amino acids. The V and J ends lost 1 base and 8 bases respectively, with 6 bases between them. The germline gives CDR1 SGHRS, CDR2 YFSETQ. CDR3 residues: CASSLIQGELFF. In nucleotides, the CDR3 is TGCGCCAGCAGCTTGATCCAGGGGGAGCTGTTTTTT.

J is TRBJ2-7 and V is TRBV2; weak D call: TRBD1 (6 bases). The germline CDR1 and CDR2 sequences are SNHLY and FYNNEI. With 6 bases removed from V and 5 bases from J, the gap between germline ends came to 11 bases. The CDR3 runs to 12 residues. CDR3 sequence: CASRQGINEQYF. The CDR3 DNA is TGTGCCAGCAGACAGGGCATCAACGAGCAGTACTTC.